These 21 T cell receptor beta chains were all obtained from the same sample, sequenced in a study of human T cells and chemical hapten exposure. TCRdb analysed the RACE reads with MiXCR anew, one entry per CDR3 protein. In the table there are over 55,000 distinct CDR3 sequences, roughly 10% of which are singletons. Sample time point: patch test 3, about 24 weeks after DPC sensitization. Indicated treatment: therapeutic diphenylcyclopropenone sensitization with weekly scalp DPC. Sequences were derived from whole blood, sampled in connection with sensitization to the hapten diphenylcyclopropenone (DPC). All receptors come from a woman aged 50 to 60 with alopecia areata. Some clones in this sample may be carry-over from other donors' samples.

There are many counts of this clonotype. This chain's CDR3 is CASSSDRTGNQPQHF. DNA for the CDR3: TGTGCCAGCAGTTCGGACAGGACGGGAAATCAGCCCCAGCATTTT. The chain is built from TRBV6-5 and TRBJ1-5; 7 nucleotides agree with TRBD1. V was clipped by 4 bases and J by 4 bases; unmatched bases: 7. The CDR3 is made up of 15 amino acids. Germline V gene sequence: CDR1 MNHEY, CDR2 SVGAGI.

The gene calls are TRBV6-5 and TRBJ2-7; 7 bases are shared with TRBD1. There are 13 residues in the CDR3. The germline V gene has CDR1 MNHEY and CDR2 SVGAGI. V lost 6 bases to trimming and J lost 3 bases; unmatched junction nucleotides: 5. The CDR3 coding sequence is TGTGCCAGCAGGCACGGGACAGACTACGAGCAGTACTTC. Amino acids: CASRHGTDYEQYF.

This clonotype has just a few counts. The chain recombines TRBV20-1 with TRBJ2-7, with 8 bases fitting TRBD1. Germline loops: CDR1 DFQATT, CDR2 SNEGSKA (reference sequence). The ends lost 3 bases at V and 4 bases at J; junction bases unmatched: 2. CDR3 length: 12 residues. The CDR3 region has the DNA TGCAGTGCTAGGGGGACAGGTTACGAGCAGTACTTC. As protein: CSARGTGYEQYF.

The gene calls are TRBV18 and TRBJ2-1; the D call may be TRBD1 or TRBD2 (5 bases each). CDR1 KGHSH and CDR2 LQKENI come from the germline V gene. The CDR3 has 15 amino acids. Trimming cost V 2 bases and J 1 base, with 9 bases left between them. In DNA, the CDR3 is TGTGCCAGCTCACCAGATGGGGGTTCCTACAATGAGCAGTTCTTC. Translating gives CASSPDGGSYNEQFF.

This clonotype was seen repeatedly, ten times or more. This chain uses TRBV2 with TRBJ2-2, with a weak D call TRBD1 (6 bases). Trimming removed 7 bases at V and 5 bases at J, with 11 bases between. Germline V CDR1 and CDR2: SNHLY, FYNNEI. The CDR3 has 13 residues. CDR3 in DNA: TGTGCCAGCATGGAACAGGGTACCGGGGAGCTGTTTTTT. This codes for CASMEQGTGELFF.

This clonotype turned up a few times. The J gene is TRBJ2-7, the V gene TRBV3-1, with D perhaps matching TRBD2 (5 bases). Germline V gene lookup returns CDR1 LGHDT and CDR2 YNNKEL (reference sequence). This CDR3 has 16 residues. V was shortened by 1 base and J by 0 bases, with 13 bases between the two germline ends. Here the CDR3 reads CASSQVRTGSSYEQYF. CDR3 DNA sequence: TGTGCCAGCAGCCAAGTCAGGACGGGGAGCTCCTACGAGCAGTACTTC.

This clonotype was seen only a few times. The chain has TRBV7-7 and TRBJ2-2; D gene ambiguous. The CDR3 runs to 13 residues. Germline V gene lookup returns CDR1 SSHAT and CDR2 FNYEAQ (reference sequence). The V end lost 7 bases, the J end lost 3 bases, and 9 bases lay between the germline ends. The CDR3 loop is CASTPRHTGELFF. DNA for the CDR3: TGTGCCAGCACCCCACGACACACCGGGGAGCTGTTTTTT.

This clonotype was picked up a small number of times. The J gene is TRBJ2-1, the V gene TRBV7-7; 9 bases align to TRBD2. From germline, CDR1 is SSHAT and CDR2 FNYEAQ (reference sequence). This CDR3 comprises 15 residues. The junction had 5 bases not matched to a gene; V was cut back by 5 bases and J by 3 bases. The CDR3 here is CASSPSGTSYNEQFF. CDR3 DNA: TGTGCCAGCAGCCCTAGCGGGACTAGCTACAATGAGCAGTTCTTC.

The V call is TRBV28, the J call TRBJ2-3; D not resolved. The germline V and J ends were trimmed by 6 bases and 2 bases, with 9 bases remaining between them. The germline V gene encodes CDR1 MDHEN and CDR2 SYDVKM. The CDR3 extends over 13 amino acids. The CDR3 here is CASRGLTTDTQYF. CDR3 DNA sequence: TGTGCCAGCAGAGGCTTGACCACAGATACGCAGTATTTT.

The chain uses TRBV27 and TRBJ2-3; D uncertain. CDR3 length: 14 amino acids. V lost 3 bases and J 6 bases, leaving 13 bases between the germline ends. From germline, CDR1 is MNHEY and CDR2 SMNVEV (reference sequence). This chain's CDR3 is CASSLNTPPDTQYF. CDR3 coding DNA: TGTGCCAGCAGTTTGAACACCCCCCCCGATACGCAGTATTTT.

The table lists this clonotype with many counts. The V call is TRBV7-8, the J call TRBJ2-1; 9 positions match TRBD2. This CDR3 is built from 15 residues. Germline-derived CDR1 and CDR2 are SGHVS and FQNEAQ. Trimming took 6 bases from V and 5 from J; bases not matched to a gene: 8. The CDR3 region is CASRRELAGDNEQFF. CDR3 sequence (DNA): TGTGCCAGCAGGCGGGAGTTAGCGGGAGACAATGAGCAGTTCTTC.

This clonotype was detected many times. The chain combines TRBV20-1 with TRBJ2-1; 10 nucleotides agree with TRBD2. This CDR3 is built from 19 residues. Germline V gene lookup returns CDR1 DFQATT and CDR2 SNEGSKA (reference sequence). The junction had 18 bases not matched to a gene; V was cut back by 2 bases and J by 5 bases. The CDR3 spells CSARIFGLAVGRVNNEQFF. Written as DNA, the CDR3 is TGCAGTGCTAGAATATTCGGACTAGCGGTCGGGCGGGTAAACAATGAGCAGTTCTTC.

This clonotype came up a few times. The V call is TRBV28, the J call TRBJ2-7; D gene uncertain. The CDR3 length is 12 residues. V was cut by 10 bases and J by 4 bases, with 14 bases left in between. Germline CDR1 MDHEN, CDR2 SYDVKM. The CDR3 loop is CATWGSSYEQYF. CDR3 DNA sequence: TGTGCCACCTGGGGTAGCAGTTACGAGCAGTACTTC.

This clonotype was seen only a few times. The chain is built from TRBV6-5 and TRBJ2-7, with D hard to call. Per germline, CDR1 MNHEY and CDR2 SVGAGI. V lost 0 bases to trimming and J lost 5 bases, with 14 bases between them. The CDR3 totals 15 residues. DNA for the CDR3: TGTGCCAGCAGTTACTCGATAGCCTCTAGGAACGAGCAGTACTTC. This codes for CASSYSIASRNEQYF.

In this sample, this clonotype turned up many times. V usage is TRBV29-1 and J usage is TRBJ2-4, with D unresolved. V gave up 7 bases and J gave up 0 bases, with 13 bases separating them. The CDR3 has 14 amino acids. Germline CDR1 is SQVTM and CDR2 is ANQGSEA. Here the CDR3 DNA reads TGCAGCGCCGGTGAGCTCCTAGCCAAAAACATTCAGTACTTC. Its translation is CSAGELLAKNIQYF.

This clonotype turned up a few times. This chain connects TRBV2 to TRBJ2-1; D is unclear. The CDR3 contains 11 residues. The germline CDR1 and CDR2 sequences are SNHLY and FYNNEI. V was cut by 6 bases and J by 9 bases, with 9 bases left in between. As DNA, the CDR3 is TGTGCCAGCAGCTCTCAATCTGAGCAGTTCTTC. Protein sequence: CASSSQSEQFF. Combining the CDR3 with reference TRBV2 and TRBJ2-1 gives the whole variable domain EPEVTQTPSHQVTQMGQEVILRCVPISNHLYFYWYRQILGQKVEFLVSFYNNEISEKSEIFDDQFSVERPDGSNFTLKIRSTKLEDSAMYFCASSSQSEQFFGPGTRLTVL.

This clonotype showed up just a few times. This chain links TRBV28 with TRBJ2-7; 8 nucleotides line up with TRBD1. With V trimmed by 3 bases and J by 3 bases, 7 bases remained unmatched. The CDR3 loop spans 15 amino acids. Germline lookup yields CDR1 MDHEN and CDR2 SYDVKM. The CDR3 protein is CASSFVGQGGYEQYF. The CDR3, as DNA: TGTGCCAGCAGTTTCGTAGGACAGGGAGGCTACGAGCAGTACTTC.

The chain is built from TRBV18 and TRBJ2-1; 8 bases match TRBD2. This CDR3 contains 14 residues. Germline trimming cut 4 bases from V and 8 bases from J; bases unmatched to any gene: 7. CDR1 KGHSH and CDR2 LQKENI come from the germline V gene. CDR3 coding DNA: TGTGCCAGCTCACAAAGCGGGAGTACGTATGAGCAGTTCTTC. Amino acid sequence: CASSQSGSTYEQFF.

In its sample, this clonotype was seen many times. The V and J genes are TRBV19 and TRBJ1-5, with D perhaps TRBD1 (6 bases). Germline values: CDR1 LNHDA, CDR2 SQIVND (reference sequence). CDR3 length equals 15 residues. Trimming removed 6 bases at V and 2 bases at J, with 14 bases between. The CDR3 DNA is TGTGCCAGTAGCCTCGGACAGACTGGCAATCAGCCCCAGCATTTT. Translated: CASSLGQTGNQPQHF.

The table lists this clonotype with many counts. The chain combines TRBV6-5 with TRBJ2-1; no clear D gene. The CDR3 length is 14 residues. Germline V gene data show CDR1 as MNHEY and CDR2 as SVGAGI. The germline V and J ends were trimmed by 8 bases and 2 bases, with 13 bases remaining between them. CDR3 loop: CASWQNTAYNEQFF. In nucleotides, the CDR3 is TGTGCCAGCTGGCAGAACACAGCCTACAATGAGCAGTTCTTC.

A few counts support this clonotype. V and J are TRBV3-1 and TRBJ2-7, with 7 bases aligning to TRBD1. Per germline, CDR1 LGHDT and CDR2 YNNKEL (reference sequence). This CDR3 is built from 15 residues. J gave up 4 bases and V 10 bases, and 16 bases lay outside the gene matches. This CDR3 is CATSTRQGVSYEQYF. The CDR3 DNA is TGTGCCACCTCGACCCGACAGGGAGTAAGTTACGAGCAGTACTTC.